The 8 T cell receptor beta chains given below trace back to one sample, sequenced in a study of shared clonotypes between healthy human individuals. Clones were sequenced by immunoSEQ multiplex PCR, and TCRdb holds only the in-frame ones, with some missing. This table holds 300,000 to 400,000 clones, roughly 70% found once. The source material was memory CD4+ T cells sorted from blood. Subset of the sample: CD45RA-negative fraction. Receptor source: a man aged 25-45 years in good health.

The chain joins TRBV28 to TRBJ2-7; D is ambiguous. The CDR3 contains 14 residues. V lost 6 bases and J 1 base, leaving 13 bases between the germline ends. From germline, CDR1 is MDHEN and CDR2 SYDVKM. The CDR3 nucleotides are TGTGCCAGCAGGCCTCGCAGACAATCCTACGAGCAGTACTTC. It specifies CASRPRRQSYEQYF.

This chain links TRBV20-1 with TRBJ2-3; D call uncertain. The CDR3 is made up of 11 amino acids. V was shortened by 6 bases and J by 4 bases, with 8 bases between the two germline ends. Germline CDR1 and CDR2: DFQATT and SNEGSKA (reference sequence). Here the CDR3 reads CSAREADTQYF. In DNA, the CDR3 is TGCAGTGCCCGCGAAGCAGATACGCAGTATTTT.

The V call is TRBV6-5, the J call TRBJ2-3, with TRBD1 as a possible D gene (5 bases). Trimming pared 6 bases from V and 2 bases from J, leaving 9 bases between. The germline CDR1 and CDR2 sequences are MNHEY and SVGAGI. This CDR3 region has 13 residues. The CDR3 nucleotides are TGTGCCAGCAGCCGACAGAACACAGATACGCAGTATTTT. This sequence encodes CASSRQNTDTQYF.

The table lists this clone with a few counts. The gene calls are TRBV27 and TRBJ2-7; 7 positions agree with TRBD1. Unmatched junction bases numbered 9, after V lost 6 bases and J lost 1 base. The CDR3 covers 15 residues. The germline CDR1 and CDR2 sequences are MNHEY and SMNVEV (reference sequence). This CDR3 reads CASSDRERLSYEQYF. The CDR3 coding sequence is TGTGCCAGCAGCGACAGGGAGAGGTTATCCTACGAGCAGTACTTC.

The CDR3 spells CASRAGGNYGYTF. The CDR3 region has the DNA TGTGCCAGCAGGGCAGGGGGAAACTATGGCTACACCTTC. This chain links TRBV6-6 with TRBJ1-2, with 7 bases aligning to TRBD1. Germline CDR1 reads MNHNY; CDR2 reads SVGAGI (reference sequence). V shed 6 bases, J shed 2 bases, and the junction held 3 bases outside the gene matches. The CDR3 is made up of 13 amino acids.

The chain employs TRBV5-4 and TRBJ2-5, with D perhaps TRBD1 (6 bases). Germline loops: CDR1 SGHNT, CDR2 YYREEE (reference sequence). The V end lost 0 bases, the J end lost 3 bases, and 9 bases lay between the germline ends. This CDR3 comprises 14 residues. The CDR3 DNA sequence: TGTGCCAGCAGCTTGGGGGCAGGGGAAGAGACCCAGTACTTC. Its translation: CASSLGAGEETQYF.

In this sample, this clone turned up many times. Here the CDR3 DNA reads TGTGCCAGCAGCGCACAGACAGGGGTAGGTGACGAGCAGTACTTC. Amino acid sequence: CASSAQTGVGDEQYF. This chain joins TRBV9 and TRBJ2-7; 8 bases align to TRBD1. The J segment lost 5 bases and the V segment lost 3 bases, leaving 10 bases of the junction unmatched. Germline loops: CDR1 SGDLS, CDR2 YYNGEE. The CDR3 has 15 residues. The complete variable domain, with remaining parts taken from reference TRBV9 and TRBJ2-7, reads DSGVTQTPKHLITATGQRVTLRCSPRSGDLSVYWYQQSLDQGLQFLIQYYNGEERAKGNILERFSAQQFPDLHSELNLSSLELGDSALYFCASSAQTGVGDEQYFGPGTRLTVT.

This clone appeared a single time. The rearrangement uses TRBV25-1 and TRBJ2-1, with 9 bases lining up with TRBD2. The ends lost 3 bases at V and 4 bases at J; junction bases unmatched: 7. This CDR3 spans 16 amino acids. Per the germline V gene, CDR1 is MGHDK and CDR2 is SYGVNS. Written as DNA, the CDR3 is TGTGCCAGCAGTGATAAATTTAGCGGGAGTTACAATGAGCAGTTCTTC. Encoded protein: CASSDKFSGSYNEQFF.